Listed here is a single T cell receptor beta chain. This sample is part of a study of blood T cell repertoires in COVID-19. On the study more broadly: Sites across the United States, Italy and Spain contributed samples from acute and convalescent COVID-19. From T cells, B-cell-depleted T cells, or PBMCs came the material, which was cDNA or gDNA.

J was trimmed by 4 bases and V by 5 bases; bases with no gene match: 7. This CDR3 contains 16 residues. Germline V gene sequence: CDR1 SGHDT, CDR2 YYEEEE. Libraries were prepared by immunoSEQ multiplex PCR; TCRdb keeps only in-frame clonotypes and omits some of them. The sample includes 380,000 or so clones, 70% to 90% of them seen just once. Participants, about 18 to 90 years old, spanned under 25 US areas. Assignments of participants to cohorts depended upon their own reported clinical history. The clonotype comes from a woman in her twenties or thirties with acute COVID-19. Input material: PBMCs or T cells enriched from blood (not recorded which). The gene calls are TRBV5-6 and TRBJ1-3; 12 nucleotides line up with TRBD1. The CDR3 nucleotides read TGTGCCAGCAGGAAACGGGACAGGGGGCGAGGAAACACCATATATTTT. This encodes CASRKRDRGRGNTIYF.